Sequencing of this T cell receptor beta chain was carried out in a study of blood T cell repertoires in COVID-19. This table comes from immunoSEQ multiplex PCR, and its TCRdb copy is limited to in-frame clones, with some not included. The table lists 35,000 to 50,000 clones, approximately 80% of them singletons. The CDR3 extends over 15 amino acids. The germline gives CDR1 SGHVS, CDR2 FNYEAQ. J lost 4 bases, V lost 0 bases, and 2 bases had no gene match. This sequence was found in a woman aged 55-69 years with acute or convalescent COVID-19. Material: peripheral blood. V is TRBV7-6 and J is TRBJ2-1, with TRBD2 matching 8 bases. DNA for the CDR3: TGTGCCAGCAGCTTAGCTAGCGGGGAATACAATGAGCAGTTCTTC. Protein: CASSLASGEYNEQFF.